This T cell receptor beta chain originates from a study of blood T cells in healthy people across ages. This clonotype turned up a few times. Then a second PCR, running roughly 7 to 11 cycles, was carried out with a sample-barcoded 5' primer and a J-beta primer mix. Every cDNA molecule carried a tag from a template-switch adaptor bearing 12 random nucleotides. One entry per CDR3 protein, called by TCRdb with MiXCR from the 5' RACE reads. The repertoire holds around 400,000 distinct CDR3 sequences, with about 52% as singletons. Germline values: CDR1 MNHEY, CDR2 SMNVEV (reference sequence). This CDR3 region has 19 residues. Germline trimming cut 6 bases from V and 6 bases from J; bases unmatched to any gene: 15.

Material: blood. The chain combines TRBV27 with TRBJ2-3; 16 bases are a match to TRBD2. This TCR came from a man aged 55 to 69 in good health. The CDR3 is CASSRLGPGTSGRVDTQYF. The CDR3, as DNA: TGTGCCAGCAGCCGTCTAGGGCCGGGGACTAGCGGGAGGGTTGATACGCAGTATTTT.